The sample holds one count of the clone carrying this TCR beta chain. The ends lost 5 bases at V and 2 bases at J; junction bases unmatched: 9. This CDR3 is built from 16 residues. Germline values: CDR1 MDHEN, CDR2 SYDVKM. The sample belongs to a study of blood T cell repertoires in COVID-19. Study background: Samples taken during acute and convalescent COVID-19 were collected in the United States, Italy and Spain. The cDNA or gDNA used as material had been derived from T cells, B-cell-depleted T cells, or PBMCs.

Per the authors' pipeline: Scientists estimated how many nucleated cells there were by amplifying reference gene primers. Sequencing was performed with immunoSEQ multiplex PCR; in TCRdb, only in-frame clones are kept and a portion is missing. The V and J calls and clone size come from that table; D and trimming were worked out from the DNA. The sample holds 220,000 or so clones, about 85% seen once. The chain joins TRBV28 to TRBJ1-3; 7 bases fit TRBD1. The sample taken for sequencing was peripheral blood. The sequence came from a man aged 45-60 years who had recovered from COVID-19. The CDR3 region is CASSQPQGVAGNTIYF. The CDR3 nucleotides read TGTGCCAGCAGTCAACCGCAGGGGGTGGCTGGAAACACCATATATTTT.